The next 9 T cell receptor beta chains were all read from a single sample in a study of T cell responses to AZD1222 COVID-19 vaccine. Using immunoSEQ multiplex PCR, the repertoire was profiled, and TCRdb retains in-frame clones only, with some absent. The data contain 100,000 to 150,000 clones, about nine tenths of them singletons. Sequences were derived from peripheral blood, sampled on day 0 of AZD1222 vaccination. The receptor source for this set is an adult in good health.

Concerning this clone: The DNA is left out, because the CDR3 cannot be placed on it with certainty; the CDR3 is given as TCRdb lists it. The rearrangement uses TRBV11-2 and TRBJ2-5; TRBD2 reflects the table's D call only, with no check against the DNA. The CDR3 spans 14 residues, counting both ends. Per the germline V gene, CDR1 is SGHAT and CDR2 is FQNNGV. CDR3 sequence: CASSLFLYQETQYF.

The chain links TRBV4-1 to TRBJ2-1; no definite D call. The CDR3 loop spans 13 amino acids. Deletions cut 4 bases from V and 7 bases from J, with 11 bases between. The germline V gene has CDR1 MGHRA and CDR2 YSYEKL. CDR3 bases: TGCGCCAGCAGCCGCATCGGGCTTAATGAGCAGTTCTTC. This sequence encodes CASSRIGLNEQFF.

The genes are TRBV14 and TRBJ2-1; D remains unclear. Trimming took off 6 bases at V and 3 bases at J, with 18 bases between the two ends. This CDR3 contains 16 residues. Germline V gives CDR1 SGHDN, CDR2 FVKESK. The CDR3 DNA follows: TGTGCCAGCAGTTTAGAGTCTAACAGATTCTACAATGAGCAGTTCTTC. This codes for CASSLESNRFYNEQFF.

V usage is TRBV12-3 or TRBV12-4 and J usage is TRBJ2-7; D is undetermined. Trimming removed 6 bases at V and 7 bases at J, with 13 bases between. The CDR3 is made up of 12 amino acids. CDR3 bases: TGTGCCAGCAGCTGGGGTCAATCGGAGCAGTACTTC. Translation: CASSWGQSEQYF.

The chain uses TRBV19 and TRBJ1-5; D is unresolved. From germline, CDR1 is LNHDA and CDR2 SQIVND (reference sequence). Between the trimmed V and J ends, which lost 7 bases and 0 bases, there was a span of 4 bases. The CDR3 totals 12 residues. Written as DNA, the CDR3 is TGTGCCAGTACAGTTAGCAATCAGCCCCAGCATTTT. Protein: CASTVSNQPQHF.

V gene TRBV7-2 combines with J gene TRBJ2-2; D might be TRBD2 (6 bases). CDR3 length: 15 residues. V was clipped by 2 bases and J by 5 bases, with 12 bases between them. The germline CDR1 and CDR2 sequences are SGHTA and FQGNSA. The CDR3 nucleotides are TGTGCCAGCAGCTTATCGGGAGTAGGTACCGGGGAGCTGTTTTTT. Translating it yields CASSLSGVGTGELFF.

The rearrangement joins TRBV9 to TRBJ2-1; tentative D call: TRBD2 (6 bases). CDR3 length: 13 residues. The ends were cut back, 4 bases at V and 10 bases at J, with 15 bases in the middle. Germline CDR1 is SGDLS and CDR2 is YYNGEE. The CDR3 reads CASSTGDLSEQFF. In nucleotides, the CDR3 is TGTGCCAGCAGCACTGGGGACTTATCAGAGCAGTTCTTC.

The chain employs TRBV10-3 and TRBJ1-1; no clear D. V lost 0 bases and J lost 1, with 12 bases in between. This CDR3 is 16 amino acids long. CDR1 ENHRY and CDR2 SYGVKD come from the germline V gene. The CDR3 DNA is TGTGCCATCAGTGAGTCGAGAGGCCTCCAGAACACTGAAGCTTTCTTT. The encoded protein is CAISESRGLQNTEAFF.

The V and J genes are TRBV2 and TRBJ2-3; D may be TRBD1 or TRBD2 (5 bases each). The CDR3 length is 14 residues. The V gene's germline CDR1 is SNHLY and CDR2 FYNNEI. V was trimmed by 7 bases and J by 4 bases, leaving 15 bases between them. The CDR3 sequence is CASIGGVRPDTQYF. DNA of the CDR3: TGTGCCAGCATTGGGGGAGTCAGACCAGATACGCAGTATTTT.